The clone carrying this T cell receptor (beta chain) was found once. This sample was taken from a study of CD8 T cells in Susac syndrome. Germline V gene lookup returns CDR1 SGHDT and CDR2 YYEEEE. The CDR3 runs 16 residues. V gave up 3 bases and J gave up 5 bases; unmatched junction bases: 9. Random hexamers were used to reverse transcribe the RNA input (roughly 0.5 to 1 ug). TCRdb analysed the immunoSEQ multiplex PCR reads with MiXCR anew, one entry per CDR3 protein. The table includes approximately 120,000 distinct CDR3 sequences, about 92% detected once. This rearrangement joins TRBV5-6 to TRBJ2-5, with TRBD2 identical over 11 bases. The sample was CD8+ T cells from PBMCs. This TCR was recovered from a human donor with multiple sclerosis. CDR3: CASSSEGLAGGETQYF. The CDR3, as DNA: TGTGCCAGCAGCTCCGAGGGCCTAGCGGGAGGCGAGACCCAGTACTTC.